One and the same sample provided the 23 T cell receptor beta chains below, sequenced in a study of blood T cells in healthy people across ages. Sample-barcoded 5' priming and a J-beta primer mix drove a second PCR of roughly 7 to 11 cycles. TCRdb fed the 5' RACE reads into MiXCR, producing one record per CDR3 protein. The data contain 500,000 to 650,000 distinct CDR3 sequences, around 27% of them singletons. The data also belong to a second study, concerning T cells of mothers and their children.

Sequencing was done on a sample of blood. These receptors originate from a boy between 2 and 10 years old in good health.

This chain connects TRBV5-1 to TRBJ1-4, with 7 bases matching TRBD1. Looked up from germline, CDR1 is SGHRS and CDR2 is YFSETQ. The CDR3 runs 15 residues. V was clipped by 3 bases and J by 0 bases; unmatched bases: 2. CDR3: CASSSGQATNEKLFF. The CDR3 DNA is TGCGCCAGCAGCTCAGGACAGGCAACTAATGAAAAACTGTTTTTT.

At least ten counts were recorded for this clonotype. This chain links TRBV7-6 with TRBJ1-6; 9 positions match TRBD1. Germline V gives CDR1 SGHVS, CDR2 FNYEAQ. J was trimmed by 7 bases and V by 1 base; bases with no gene match: 2. The CDR3 has 15 residues. CDR3: CASSLEGQGNSPLHF. The CDR3 region has the DNA TGTGCCAGCAGCTTAGAGGGACAGGGAAATTCACCCCTCCACTTT.

The chain joins TRBV2 to TRBJ1-2, with 7 bases fitting TRBD1. J was trimmed by 3 bases and V by 6 bases; bases with no gene match: 13. Germline loops: CDR1 SNHLY, CDR2 FYNNEI. This CDR3 has 16 residues. The CDR3 region is CASSEPSRQGYYGYTF. The CDR3 coding sequence is TGTGCCAGCAGCGAACCTTCCCGACAGGGATACTATGGCTACACCTTC.

The chain joins TRBV12-3 or TRBV12-4 to TRBJ1-2; D gene uncertain. The CDR3 contains 12 residues. V lost 9 bases and J 4 bases, leaving 12 bases between the germline ends. CDR3: CASTAGGYGYTF. CDR3 coding DNA: TGTGCCAGTACTGCAGGAGGCTATGGCTACACCTTC.

The V call is TRBV11-2, the J call TRBJ2-3; TRBD2 might be the D (6 bases). This CDR3 has 16 residues. The V gene lost 1 base and the J gene lost 2 bases, with 13 bases spanning the gap. Germline loops: CDR1 SGHAT, CDR2 FQNNGV. In DNA form, the CDR3 reads TGTGCCAGCAGCTTAGCGGGCGAGCGGGTCACAGATACGCAGTATTTT. It codes for CASSLAGERVTDTQYF.

The chain couples TRBV7-2 to TRBJ2-3; D assignment may be TRBD1 or TRBD2 (5 bases each). CDR1 SGHTA and CDR2 FQGNSA come from the germline V gene. CDR3 length: 16 residues. The germline V and J ends were trimmed by 4 bases and 0 bases, with 14 bases remaining between them. As DNA, the CDR3 is TGTGCCAGCAGCTGGGGGTATTACTCTAGCACAGATACGCAGTATTTT. It yields the protein CASSWGYYSSTDTQYF. The variable domain in full, with the rest retrieved from reference TRBV7-2 and TRBJ2-3, is GAGVSQSPSNKVTEKGKDVELRCDPISGHTALYWYRQSLGQGLEFLIYFQGNSAPDKSGLPSDRFSAERTGGSVSTLTIQRTQQEDSAVYLCASSWGYYSSTDTQYFGPGTRLTVL.

A few counts support this clonotype. The CDR3 DNA reads TGTGCCACCAGTGAAGGGACTAGCACAGATACGCAGTATTTT. This translates into CATSEGTSTDTQYF. The chain joins TRBV24-1 to TRBJ2-3; D may be TRBD2 (6 bases). With 4 bases removed from V and 0 bases from J, the gap between germline ends came to 7 bases. This CDR3 spans 14 amino acids. Germline V CDR1 and CDR2: KGHDR, SFDVKD.

CDR3 in amino acids: CASSLGIAEQYF. The CDR3 bases are TGTGCCAGCAGCTTAGGTATCGCCGAGCAGTACTTC. The J gene is TRBJ2-7, the V gene TRBV7-9, with D unclear. The CDR3 has 12 amino acids. From germline, CDR1 is SEHNR and CDR2 FQNEAQ (reference sequence). V shed 1 base and J shed 6 bases, with 7 bases lying between them.

The V gene is TRBV3-1, the J gene TRBJ2-1; TRBD1 or TRBD2 may be the D gene (6 bases each). V shed 0 bases and J shed 2 bases, with 11 bases lying between them. CDR3 length: 16 amino acids. CDR1 and CDR2 from the germline V gene are LGHDT and YNNKEL (reference sequence). The CDR3 region has the DNA TGTGCCAGCAGCCAAGATACCGGGGGCCCCTACAATGAGCAGTTCTTC. This encodes CASSQDTGGPYNEQFF.

The chain joins TRBV5-1 to TRBJ1-3; the D gene is possibly TRBD1 (5 bases). CDR1 and CDR2 from the germline V gene are SGHRS and YFSETQ. Trimming took off 3 bases at V and 4 bases at J, with 11 bases between the two ends. The CDR3 spans 14 residues. The CDR3 sequence is CASSSDRGGNTIYF. The DNA of the CDR3 is TGCGCCAGCAGCTCGGACCGGGGGGGAAACACCATATATTTT. The entire variable domain, with the rest obtained from reference TRBV5-1 and TRBJ1-3, is as follows: KAGVTQTPRYLIKTRGQQVTLSCSPISGHRSVSWYQQTPGQGLQFLFEYFSETQRNKGNFPGRFSGRQFSNSRSEMNVSTLELGDSALYLCASSSDRGGNTIYFGEGSWLTVV.

The gene calls are TRBV2 and TRBJ2-2; the match to TRBD2 covers 9 bases. In germline, CDR1 is SNHLY, CDR2 FYNNEI. Losses at the gene ends were 7 bases for V and 7 bases for J; bases not matched to a gene: 7. The CDR3 has 14 residues. The CDR3 region is CASKGTSSVGELFF. Here the CDR3 DNA reads TGTGCCAGCAAAGGGACTAGCAGTGTCGGGGAGCTGTTTTTT.

The chain carries TRBV20-1 and TRBJ1-1; D ambiguous. V lost 4 bases and J 0 bases, leaving 9 bases between the germline ends. CDR1 is DFQATT, CDR2 SNEGSKA, per germline (reference sequence). The CDR3 is 13 residues long. The CDR3 coding sequence is TGCAGTGCTACCAGCGGGATGAACACTGAAGCTTTCTTT. Protein: CSATSGMNTEAFF.

This clonotype was recorded a few times. The V and J genes are TRBV7-2 and TRBJ2-3, with D tentatively TRBD2 (5 bases). This CDR3 is built from 14 residues. V was cut by 8 bases and J by 0 bases, with 12 bases left in between. Germline-derived CDR1 and CDR2 are SGHTA and FQGNSA. The DNA for the CDR3 is TGTGCCAGCGGCCAACTAGGGAGCACAGATACGCAGTATTTT. As protein: CASGQLGSTDTQYF.

The chain is built from TRBV5-5 and TRBJ1-4; the match to TRBD1 covers 7 bases. The CDR3 runs to 14 residues. Trimming removed 4 bases from V and 4 bases from J; junction bases left unmatched: 4. Germline CDR1 reads SGHKS; CDR2 reads YYEKEE (reference sequence). CDR3 in DNA: TGTGCCAGCAGCACCAGGGGGATTAATGAAAAACTGTTTTTT. It translates to CASSTRGINEKLFF.

This clonotype was seen a few times. V and J are TRBV5-1 and TRBJ2-5; possibly TRBD1 or TRBD2 for D (5 bases each). This CDR3 is 14 amino acids long. Trimming removed 3 bases at V and 5 bases at J, with 14 bases between. The germline CDR1 and CDR2 sequences are SGHRS and YFSETQ. CDR3 sequence (DNA): TGCGCCAGCAGCTGGACTGACAGTAGGGAGACCCAGTACTTC. This translates into CASSWTDSRETQYF.

The chain is built from TRBV27 and TRBJ2-5; D tentatively fits TRBD1 or TRBD2 (5 bases each). The J call may be in error: the DNA end matches TRBJ2-7 better. This CDR3 is 12 amino acids long. Germline values: CDR1 MNHEY, CDR2 SMNVEV (reference sequence). CDR3 DNA sequence: TGTGCCAGCAGTGGGGGTTGGCGCGAGCAGTACTTC. Protein product: CASSGGWREQYF.

The chain couples TRBV10-3 to TRBJ2-6; TRBD2 is a possible D gene (6 bases). Germline CDR1 ENHRY, CDR2 SYGVKD. V dropped 2 bases and J dropped 1 base, with 18 bases sitting between them. The CDR3 runs to 19 residues. The CDR3 DNA sequence: TGTGCCATCAGTGAGATGGGACTCAGCTCGCGGTCTGGGGCCAACGTCCTGACTTTC. This translates into CAISEMGLSSRSGANVLTF.

The chain joins TRBV7-2 to TRBJ1-2, with D perhaps matching TRBD1 (6 bases). CDR3 length equals 14 residues. Deletions cut 4 bases from V and 6 bases from J, with 15 bases between. In germline, CDR1 is SGHTA, CDR2 FQGNSA. CDR3 DNA: TGTGCCAGCAGCTCTGGGGGGCTACTCGATGGCTACACCTTC. Protein product: CASSSGGLLDGYTF.

This clonotype was observed a handful of times. The chain has TRBV10-3 and TRBJ2-5, with 8 bases lining up with TRBD2. In germline, CDR1 is ENHRY, CDR2 SYGVKD. V was pared by 9 bases and J by 5 bases, with 2 bases of the junction left unmatched. The length of the CDR3 is 11 residues. Written as DNA, the CDR3 is TGTGCCATAGCGGGGGATGAGACCCAGTACTTC. It yields the protein CAIAGDETQYF.

This clonotype was seen only once. The chain uses TRBV11-3 and TRBJ2-3; weak D call: TRBD2 (6 bases). V shed 2 bases and J shed 2 bases, with 11 bases lying between them. There are 15 residues in the CDR3. CDR1 is SGHNT and CDR2 is YENEEA in the germline V gene. The CDR3 sequence: CASSLYGRDTDTQYF. The CDR3 DNA reads as TGTGCCAGCAGCTTATACGGGAGAGACACAGATACGCAGTATTTT.

V usage is TRBV14 and J usage is TRBJ2-1; no definite D call. The last part of the DNA fits TRBJ2-5 better; the J call may be wrong. This CDR3 has 13 amino acids. Germline loops: CDR1 SGHDN, CDR2 FVKESK. In DNA, the CDR3 is TGTGCCAGCAGCCAACGATGGGGTCTGACCCAGTACTTC. The encoded protein is CASSQRWGLTQYF.

This clonotype has a handful of counts. The chain carries TRBV15 and TRBJ2-2; D not resolved. The CDR3 spans 15 residues. CDR1 is LNHNV, CDR2 YYDKDF, per germline (reference sequence). V gave up 6 bases and J gave up 1 base, with 12 bases separating them. The CDR3 DNA follows: TGTGCCACCAGTAGGTCAGATGGGAACACCGGGGAGCTGTTTTTT. Translated: CATSRSDGNTGELFF.

A remark on this clonotype: Its ends do not fully match the called genes, so a read error is possible. The V and J genes are TRBV5-8 and TRBJ2-7, with D perhaps matching TRBD2 (6 bases). In germline, CDR1 is SGHTS, CDR2 YDEGEE. The CDR3 totals 13 residues. CDR3 nucleotide sequence: TGTGCCGGCAGCTTGCGGGATCTCTACGAGCAGTACTTC. Its translation: CAGSLRDLYEQYF.